These T cell receptor beta chains were read from a single sample in a study of chemoradiotherapy in HPV16-positive cancers. TCRdb keeps only in-frame clones here, not all; method: immunoSEQ multiplex PCR. The sample lists roughly 24,000 clones; just under 95% were seen once. The material was blood, obtained from a patient who underwent chemoradiotherapy. The source is a human donor with HPV-associated anogenital cancer. Both conserved end residues are part of each CDR3. D genes are given only for firm matches. Only part of the rows carry a size: once, few, many, or a class if the clone is expanded.

d_call clone_size cdr3_length j_call v_call cdr3_aa cdr3_nt
TRBD1 - 15 TRBJ2-1 TRBV7-6 CASSASSGQYNEQFF TGTGCCAGCAGCGCTAGCTCGGGACAGTACAATGAGCAGTTCTTC
- - 13 TRBJ2-7 TRBV19 CASSPALRYEQYF TGTGCCAGTTCCCCAGCCCTCCGCTACGAGCAGTACTTC
TRBD2 - 16 TRBJ2-2 TRBV5-1 CASRSGSGTNTGELFF TGCGCCAGCAGGTCGGGTAGCGGGACAAACACCGGGGAGCTGTTTTTT
TRBD2 - 15 TRBJ2-5 TRBV6-6 CASSYEAGAVETQYF TGTGCCAGCAGTTACGAAGCGGGAGCGGTAGAGACCCAGTACTTC
TRBD1 - 19 TRBJ1-1 TRBV12-5 CASGLFSRDRVTMNTEAFF TGTGCTAGTGGTTTGTTCTCTAGGGACAGGGTGACCATGAACACTGAAGCTTTCTTT
- - 15 TRBJ2-1 TRBV9 CASSVVPGPYNEQFF TGTGCCAGCAGCGTAGTCCCCGGACCCTACAATGAGCAGTTCTTC
- once 16 TRBJ2-7 TRBV18 CASSPPGGSKAYEQYF TGTGCCAGCTCACCACCGGGGGGTAGCAAAGCCTACGAGCAGTACTTC
TRBD2 - 17 TRBJ2-7 TRBV27 CASSLLPASGSVVQQYF TGTGCCAGCAGTTTATTGCCGGCTAGCGGGAGTGTGGTTCAGCAGTACTTC
- - 14 TRBJ2-1 TRBV11-2 CASSLAGGYNEQFF TGTGCCAGCAGCTTAGCCGGGGGATACAATGAGCAGTTCTTC
- - 17 TRBJ1-3 TRBV19 CASSSPGGATSGNTIYF TGTGCCAGTAGTTCACCTGGGGGGGCTACCTCTGGAAACACCATATATTTT
- - 14 TRBJ2-7 TRBV7-3 CASSFTGGSYEQYF TGTGCCAGCAGCTTCACTGGGGGCTCCTACGAGCAGTACTTC
TRBD1 - 12 TRBJ2-4 TRBV12-5 CASGLGQGLQYF TGTGCTAGTGGTTTGGGACAGGGCCTTCAGTACTTC
TRBD1 - 14 TRBJ1-1 TRBV7-9 CASRAGTEYTEAFF TGTGCCAGCAGGGCCGGGACAGAGTACACTGAAGCTTTCTTT
TRBD2 - 17 TRBJ2-6 TRBV5-1 CASSTRGGGSGANVLTF TGCGCCAGCAGCACCCGGGGCGGGGGTTCTGGGGCCAACGTCCTGACTTTC
- - 14 TRBJ1-1 TRBV19 CASSMGHLNTEAFF TGTGCCAGTAGTATGGGGCATTTGAACACTGAAGCTTTCTTT
TRBD2 - 18 TRBJ2-3 TRBV11-2 CASSPKGLAGVEADTQYF TGTGCCAGCAGCCCTAAGGGACTAGCGGGAGTTGAGGCAGATACGCAGTATTTT
TRBD1 - 14 TRBJ1-6 TRBV27 CASSEGQRNSPLHF TGTGCCAGCAGTGAGGGACAGAGGAATTCACCCCTCCACTTT
TRBD1 - 19 TRBJ2-7 TRBV27 CASSLGARGLIRSSYEQYF TGTGCCAGCAGTTTAGGTGCCAGGGGGCTCATACGTAGCTCCTACGAGCAGTACTTC
TRBD1 - 15 TRBJ1-4 TRBV7-6 CASSLGTGRGEKLFF TGTGCCAGCAGCTTAGGGACAGGGAGGGGTGAAAAACTGTTTTTT
TRBD1 - 16 TRBJ2-2 TRBV7-6 CASSFAGDRYTGELFF TGTGCCAGCAGCTTTGCCGGGGACAGATACACCGGGGAGCTGTTTTTT
TRBD1 - 16 TRBJ1-6 TRBV27 CASSLGGTGHNSPLHF TGTGCCAGCAGTTTGGGAGGGACAGGCCACAATTCACCCCTCCACTTT
- - 13 TRBJ2-7 TRBV5-1 CASSSLPPGEQYF TGCGCCAGCAGCTCTTTACCTCCGGGGGAGCAGTACTTC
TRBD1 - 13 TRBJ2-7 TRBV11-2 CASSWGQGYEQYF TGTGCCAGCAGCTGGGGACAGGGCTACGAGCAGTACTTC
- once 13 TRBJ1-1 TRBV5-1 CASSLAVGGEAFF TGCGCCAGCAGCTTAGCCGTCGGGGGTGAAGCTTTCTTT
- - 13 TRBJ2-3 TRBV29-1 CSVEWGSADTQYF TGCAGCGTTGAATGGGGATCCGCAGATACGCAGTATTTT
- - 13 TRBJ2-7 TRBV6-1 CASSQRQSYEQYF TGTGCCAGCAGTCAAAGACAGTCCTACGAGCAGTACTTC
TRBD2 - 12 TRBJ2-1 TRBV19 CASSIGAGLAFF TGTGCCAGTAGTATCGGTGCCGGACTAGCGTTCTTC
- - 13 TRBJ2-5 TRBV7-6 CASSFTYSGTQYF TGTGCCAGCAGCTTCACATATTCCGGGACCCAGTACTTC
- - 13 TRBJ1-5 TRBV11-2 CASSLKADQPQHF TGTGCCAGCAGCTTAAAGGCCGATCAGCCCCAGCATTTT
TRBD1 - 13 TRBJ2-7 TRBV2 CASVTGQTYEQYF TGTGCCAGCGTAACGGGACAGACCTACGAGCAGTACTTC
- - 13 TRBJ2-2 TRBV11-3 CASSEDSGGELFF TGTGCCAGCAGCGAGGACTCCGGCGGGGAGCTGTTTTTT
TRBD2 - 14 TRBJ2-7 TRBV4-3 CASSQDPGGNEQYF TGCGCCAGCAGCCAAGACCCCGGGGGGAACGAGCAGTACTTC
TRBD2 - 15 TRBJ2-1 TRBV5-1 CASSGGTSSYNEQFF TGCGCCAGCAGCGGAGGGACTAGCTCCTACAATGAGCAGTTCTTC
- - 14 TRBJ2-7 TRBV7-6 CASSLGGVSYEQYF TGTGCCAGCAGCTTAGGGGGGGTCTCCTACGAGCAGTACTTC
- - 15 TRBJ1-3 TRBV7-9 CASSPTLDSGNTIYF TGTGCCAGCAGCCCCACTCTGGATTCGGGAAACACCATATATTTT
TRBD2 - 15 TRBJ2-7 TRBV6-6 CASSRSSGTHYEQYF TGTGCCAGCAGTAGGTCTAGCGGGACACACTACGAGCAGTACTTC
- - 14 TRBJ1-2 TRBV4-3 CASSQEVRNYGYTF TGCGCCAGCAGCCAAGAAGTACGGAACTATGGCTACACCTTC
TRBD1 - 14 TRBJ2-2 TRBV2 CASSWTGNAGELFF TGTGCCAGCAGCTGGACAGGGAATGCCGGGGAGCTGTTTTTT
- - 16 TRBJ2-1 TRBV9 CASSETGDLLYNEQFF TGTGCCAGCAGCGAAACGGGGGACCTCCTCTACAATGAGCAGTTCTTC
TRBD2 - 15 TRBJ2-5 TRBV10-3 CASSAIGGSGETQYF TGTGCCAGCAGTGCGATCGGGGGGAGCGGGGAGACCCAGTACTTC
- - 15 TRBJ2-3 TRBV4-1 CASSQETRYTDTQYF TGCGCCAGCAGCCAAGAAACTAGATACACAGATACGCAGTATTTT
TRBD1 - 15 TRBJ2-2 TRBV6-1 CASSEGQGFTGELFF TGTGCCAGCAGTGAGGGACAGGGGTTCACCGGGGAGCTGTTTTTT
- - 14 TRBJ2-3 TRBV4-3 CASSFAGATDTQYF TGCGCCAGCAGCTTCGCGGGGGCCACAGATACGCAGTATTTT
TRBD1 - 15 TRBJ2-7 TRBV4-1 CASSQGTGSSYEQYF TGCGCCAGCAGCCAAGGGACAGGGAGCTCCTACGAGCAGTACTTC
- - 13 TRBJ2-1 TRBV6-1 CASRQSSYNEQFF TGTGCCAGCAGACAGAGCTCCTACAATGAGCAGTTCTTC
- few 15 TRBJ1-5 TRBV4-3 CASSQDGQINQPQHF TGCGCCAGCAGCCAAGATGGGCAGATCAATCAGCCCCAGCATTTT
- - 13 TRBJ2-7 TRBV14 CASSPPAEYEQYF TGTGCCAGCTCACCCCCGGCCGAATACGAGCAGTACTTC
TRBD1 - 14 TRBJ2-5 TRBV29-1 CSVEITGGGETQYF TGCAGCGTTGAGATTACAGGGGGTGGCGAGACCCAGTACTTC
- - 13 TRBJ1-5 TRBV28 CASNSQMDQPQHF TGTGCCAGCAACTCGCAGATGGATCAGCCCCAGCATTTT
- - 16 TRBJ1-1 TRBV18 CASSPPRSGRNTEAFF TGTGCCAGCTCACCACCACGGAGCGGGCGGAACACTGAAGCTTTCTTT
TRBD2 - 18 TRBJ2-1 TRBV15 CATSNPGHFSGRGNEQFF TGTGCCACCAGCAACCCAGGCCATTTTAGCGGGAGAGGCAATGAGCAGTTCTTC
TRBD1 - 18 TRBJ1-2 TRBV9 CASSERATWDRAPRGYTF TGTGCCAGCAGCGAGAGAGCCACATGGGACAGGGCCCCTCGAGGCTACACCTTC
- - 17 TRBJ1-6 TRBV2 CASRAGPRSSYNSPLHF TGTGCCAGCAGGGCAGGGCCGAGGAGCTCCTATAATTCACCCCTCCACTTT
- once 14 TRBJ1-2 TRBV29-1 CSVGVVSGNYGYTF TGCAGCGTTGGTGTCGTTTCAGGGAACTATGGCTACACCTTC
TRBD1 - 16 TRBJ1-5 TRBV5-6 CASSFRTGTVNQPQHF TGTGCCAGCAGCTTTCGGACAGGGACCGTCAATCAGCCCCAGCATTTT